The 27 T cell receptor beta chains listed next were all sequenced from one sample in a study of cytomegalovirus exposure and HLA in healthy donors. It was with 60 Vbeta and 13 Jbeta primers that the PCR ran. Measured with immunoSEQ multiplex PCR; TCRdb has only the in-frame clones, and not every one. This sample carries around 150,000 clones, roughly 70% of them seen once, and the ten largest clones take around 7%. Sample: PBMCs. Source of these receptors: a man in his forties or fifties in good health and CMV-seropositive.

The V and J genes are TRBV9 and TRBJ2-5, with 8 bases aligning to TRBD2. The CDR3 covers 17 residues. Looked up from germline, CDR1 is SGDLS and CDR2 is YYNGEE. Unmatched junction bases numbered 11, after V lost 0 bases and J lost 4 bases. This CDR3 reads CASSVGPGGATGETQYF. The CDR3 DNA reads TGTGCCAGCAGCGTAGGTCCGGGGGGGGCTACTGGAGAGACCCAGTACTTC.

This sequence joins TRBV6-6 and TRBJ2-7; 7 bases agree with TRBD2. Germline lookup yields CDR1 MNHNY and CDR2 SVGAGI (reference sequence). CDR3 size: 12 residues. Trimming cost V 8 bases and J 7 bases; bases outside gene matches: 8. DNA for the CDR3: TGTGCCAGCGGGAGGGGCAGCGGTGAGCAGTACTTC. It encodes CASGRGSGEQYF.

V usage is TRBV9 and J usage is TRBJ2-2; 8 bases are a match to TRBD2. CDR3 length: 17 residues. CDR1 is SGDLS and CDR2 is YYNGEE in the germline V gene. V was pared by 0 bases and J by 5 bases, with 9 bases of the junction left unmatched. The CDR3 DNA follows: TGTGCCAGCAGCGTAGCCCCCAGCGGCGGGGGGACCGGGGAGCTGTTTTTT. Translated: CASSVAPSGGGTGELFF. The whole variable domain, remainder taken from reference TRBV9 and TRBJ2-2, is DSGVTQTPKHLITATGQRVTLRCSPRSGDLSVYWYQQSLDQGLQFLIQYYNGEERAKGNILERFSAQQFPDLHSELNLSSLELGDSALYFCASSVAPSGGGTGELFFGEGSRLTVL.

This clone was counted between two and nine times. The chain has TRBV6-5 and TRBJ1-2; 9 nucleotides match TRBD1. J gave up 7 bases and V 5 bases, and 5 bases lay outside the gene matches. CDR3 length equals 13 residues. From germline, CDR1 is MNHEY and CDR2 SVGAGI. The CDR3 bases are TGTGCCAGCAGTCTCCTGACAGGGGGTGGCTACACCTTC. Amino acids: CASSLLTGGGYTF.

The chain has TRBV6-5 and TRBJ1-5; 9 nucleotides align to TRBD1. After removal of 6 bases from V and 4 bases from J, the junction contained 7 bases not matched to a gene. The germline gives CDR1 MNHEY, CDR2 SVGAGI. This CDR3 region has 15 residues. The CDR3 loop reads CASRLGTGINQPQHF. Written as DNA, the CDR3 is TGTGCCAGCAGACTCGGGACAGGGATAAATCAGCCCCAGCATTTT.

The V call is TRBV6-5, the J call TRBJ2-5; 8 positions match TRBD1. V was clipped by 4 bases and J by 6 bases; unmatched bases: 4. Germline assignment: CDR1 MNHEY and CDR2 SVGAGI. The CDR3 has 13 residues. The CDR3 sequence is CASSFGQGKTQYF. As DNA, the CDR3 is TGTGCCAGCAGTTTCGGACAGGGAAAGACCCAGTACTTC.

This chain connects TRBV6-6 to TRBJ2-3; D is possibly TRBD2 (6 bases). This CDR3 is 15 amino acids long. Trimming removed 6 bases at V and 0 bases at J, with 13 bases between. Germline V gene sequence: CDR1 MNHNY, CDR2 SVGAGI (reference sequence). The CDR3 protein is CASSIGGASTDTQYF. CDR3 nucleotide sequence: TGTGCCAGCAGCATCGGGGGAGCTAGCACAGATACGCAGTATTTT.

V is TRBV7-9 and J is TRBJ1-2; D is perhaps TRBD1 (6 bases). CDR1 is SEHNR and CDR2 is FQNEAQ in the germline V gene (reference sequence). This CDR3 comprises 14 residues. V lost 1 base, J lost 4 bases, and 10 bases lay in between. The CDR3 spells CASSLVDRSYGYTF. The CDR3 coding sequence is TGTGCCAGCAGCTTAGTTGACAGGAGCTATGGCTACACCTTC. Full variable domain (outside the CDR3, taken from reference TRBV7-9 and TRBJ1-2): DTGVSQNPRHKITKRGQNVTFRCDPISEHNRLYWYRQTLGQGPEFLTYFQNEAQLEKSRLLSDRFSAERPKGSFSTLEIQRTEQGDSAMYLCASSLVDRSYGYTFGSGTRLTVV.

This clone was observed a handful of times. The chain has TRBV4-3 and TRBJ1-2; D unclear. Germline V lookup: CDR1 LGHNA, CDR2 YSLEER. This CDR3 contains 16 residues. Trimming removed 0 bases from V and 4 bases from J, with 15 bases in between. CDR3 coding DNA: TGCGCCAGCAGCCAAGAGTCACTAGCCGGAGCCTATGGCTACACCTTC. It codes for CASSQESLAGAYGYTF.

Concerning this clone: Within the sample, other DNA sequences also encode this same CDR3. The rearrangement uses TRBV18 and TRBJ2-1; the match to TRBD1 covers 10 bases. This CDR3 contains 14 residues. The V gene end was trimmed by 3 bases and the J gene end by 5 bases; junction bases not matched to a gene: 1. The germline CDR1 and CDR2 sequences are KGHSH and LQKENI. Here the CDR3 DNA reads TGTGCCAGCTCACCCGGGACAGGGGACAATGAGCAGTTCTTC. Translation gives CASSPGTGDNEQFF.

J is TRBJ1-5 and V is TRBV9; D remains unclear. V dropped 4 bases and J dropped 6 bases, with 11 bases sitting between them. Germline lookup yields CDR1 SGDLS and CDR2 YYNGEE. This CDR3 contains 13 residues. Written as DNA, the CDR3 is TGTGCCAGCAGCACCTGGGGAGGTCAGCCCCAGCATTTT. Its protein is CASSTWGGQPQHF.

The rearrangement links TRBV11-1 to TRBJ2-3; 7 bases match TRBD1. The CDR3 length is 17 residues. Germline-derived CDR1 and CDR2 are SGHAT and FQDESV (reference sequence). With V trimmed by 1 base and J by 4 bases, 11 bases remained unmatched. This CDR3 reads CASSLDPGQWAPDTQYF. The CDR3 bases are TGTGCCAGCAGCTTAGATCCGGGACAGTGGGCCCCAGATACGCAGTATTTT.

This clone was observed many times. CDR3 sequence reads: CASSALGTEAFF. The CDR3 region has the DNA TGTGCCAGCAGTGCCCTCGGGACTGAAGCTTTCTTT. This chain connects TRBV25-1 to TRBJ1-1; D gene unclear. CDR1 MGHDK and CDR2 SYGVNS come from the germline V gene. CDR3 length equals 12 residues. V gave up 4 bases and J gave up 5 bases, with 8 bases separating them.

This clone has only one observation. CDR3 amino acids: CASGGGLSPGELFF. The CDR3 DNA is TGTGCCAGCGGGGGGGGCCTCTCGCCCGGGGAGCTGTTTTTT. The V call is TRBV6-6, the J call TRBJ2-2; the D gene is possibly TRBD2 (7 bases). The CDR3 runs to 14 residues. V lost 8 bases, J lost 6 bases, and 16 bases lay in between. Germline lookup yields CDR1 MNHNY and CDR2 SVGAGI (reference sequence).

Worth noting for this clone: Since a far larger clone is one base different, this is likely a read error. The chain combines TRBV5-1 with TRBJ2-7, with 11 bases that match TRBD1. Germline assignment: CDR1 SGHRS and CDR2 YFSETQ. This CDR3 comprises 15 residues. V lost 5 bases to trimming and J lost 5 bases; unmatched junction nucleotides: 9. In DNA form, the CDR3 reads TGCGCCAGCAGTTACTTGGGACAGGGGGGACACGAGCAGTACTTC. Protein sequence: CASSYLGQGGHEQYF.

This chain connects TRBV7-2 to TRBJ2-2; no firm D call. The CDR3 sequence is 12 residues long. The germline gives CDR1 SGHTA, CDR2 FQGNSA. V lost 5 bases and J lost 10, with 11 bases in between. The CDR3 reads CASSLMAVELFF. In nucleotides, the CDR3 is TGTGCCAGCAGCCTTATGGCTGTGGAGCTGTTTTTT.

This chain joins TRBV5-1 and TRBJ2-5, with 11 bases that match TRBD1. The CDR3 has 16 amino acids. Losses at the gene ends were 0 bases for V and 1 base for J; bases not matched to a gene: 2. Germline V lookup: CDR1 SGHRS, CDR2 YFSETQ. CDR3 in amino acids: CASSLGGTGGQETQYF. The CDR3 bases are TGCGCCAGCAGCTTGGGAGGGACAGGGGGCCAAGAGACCCAGTACTTC.

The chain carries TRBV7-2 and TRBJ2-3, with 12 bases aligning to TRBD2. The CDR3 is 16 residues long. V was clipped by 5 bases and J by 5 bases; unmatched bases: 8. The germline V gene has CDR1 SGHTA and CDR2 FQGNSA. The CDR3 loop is CASSLLAGGPLDTQYF. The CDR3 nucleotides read TGTGCCAGCAGCCTACTAGCGGGGGGCCCCTTAGATACGCAGTATTTT.

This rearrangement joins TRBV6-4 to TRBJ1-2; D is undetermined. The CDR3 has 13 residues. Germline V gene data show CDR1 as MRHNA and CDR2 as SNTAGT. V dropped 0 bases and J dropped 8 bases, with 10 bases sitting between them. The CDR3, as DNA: TGTGCCAGCAGTGACTCGGCGGGCAAGGGCTACACCTTC. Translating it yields CASSDSAGKGYTF.

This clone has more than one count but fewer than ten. The DNA of the CDR3 is TGTGCCAGCAGCAACCTAGCGGGGGGCCCACCCTACAATGAGCAGTTCTTC. This sequence encodes CASSNLAGGPPYNEQFF. The chain joins TRBV21-1 to TRBJ2-1; the table's TRBD2 call for D was not verified on the DNA. TRBV21-1 constitutes a pseudogene. This CDR3 region has 17 residues.

The CDR3 here is CASSQDLGSSYNSPLHF. DNA of the CDR3: TGCGCCAGCAGCCAAGATCTGGGCAGCTCCTATAATTCACCCCTCCACTTT. The chain joins TRBV4-3 to TRBJ1-6; D gene uncertain. The CDR3 sequence is 17 residues long. V was trimmed by 0 bases and J by 0 bases, leaving 9 bases between them. Germline loops: CDR1 LGHNA, CDR2 YSLEER.

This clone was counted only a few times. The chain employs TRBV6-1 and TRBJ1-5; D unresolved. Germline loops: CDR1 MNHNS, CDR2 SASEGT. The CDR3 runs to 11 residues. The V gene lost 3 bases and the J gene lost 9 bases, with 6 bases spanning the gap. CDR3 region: CASSDRGPQHF. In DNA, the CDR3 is TGTGCCAGCAGTGACCGGGGGCCCCAGCATTTT.

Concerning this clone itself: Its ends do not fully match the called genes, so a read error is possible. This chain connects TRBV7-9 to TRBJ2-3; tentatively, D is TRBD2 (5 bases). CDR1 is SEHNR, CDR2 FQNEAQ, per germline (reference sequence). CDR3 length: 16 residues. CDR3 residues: CSSILTSGPHGDTQYF. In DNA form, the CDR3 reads TGTTCCAGCATCCTTACTAGTGGACCTCATGGAGATACGCAGTATTTT. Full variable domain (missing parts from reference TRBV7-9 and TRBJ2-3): DTGVSQNPRHKITKRGQNVTFRCDPISEHNRLYWYRQTLGQGPEFLTYFQNEAQLEKSRLLSDRFSAERPKGSFSTLEIQRTEQGDSAMYLCSSILTSGPHGDTQYFGPGTRLTVL.

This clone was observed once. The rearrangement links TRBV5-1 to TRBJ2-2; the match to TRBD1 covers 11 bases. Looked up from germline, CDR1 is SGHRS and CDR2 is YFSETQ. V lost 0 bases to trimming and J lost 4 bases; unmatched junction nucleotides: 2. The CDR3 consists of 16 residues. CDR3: CASSLGDRGSTGELFF. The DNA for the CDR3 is TGCGCCAGCAGCTTGGGGGACAGGGGGAGCACCGGGGAGCTGTTTTTT.

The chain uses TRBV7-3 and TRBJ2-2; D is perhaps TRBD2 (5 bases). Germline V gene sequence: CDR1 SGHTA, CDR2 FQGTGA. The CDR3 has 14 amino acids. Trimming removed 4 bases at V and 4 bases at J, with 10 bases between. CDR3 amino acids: CASSSSRATGELFF. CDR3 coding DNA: TGTGCCAGCAGCTCATCGAGGGCCACCGGGGAGCTGTTTTTT.

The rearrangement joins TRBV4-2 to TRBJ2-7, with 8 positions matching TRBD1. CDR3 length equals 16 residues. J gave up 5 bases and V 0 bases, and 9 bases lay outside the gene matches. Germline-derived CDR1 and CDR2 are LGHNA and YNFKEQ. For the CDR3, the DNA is TGTGCCAGCAGCCAAGAGATCTGGACAGGGCTAGACGAGCAGTACTTC. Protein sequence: CASSQEIWTGLDEQYF.

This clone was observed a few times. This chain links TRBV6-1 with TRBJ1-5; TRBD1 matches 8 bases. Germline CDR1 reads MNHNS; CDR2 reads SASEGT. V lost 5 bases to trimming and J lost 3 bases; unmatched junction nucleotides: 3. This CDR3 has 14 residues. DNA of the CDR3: TGTGCCAGCAGTCCGCAGGGGGCCAATCAGCCCCAGCATTTT. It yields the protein CASSPQGANQPQHF.